This record concerns one T cell receptor beta chain sequence. The data are from a study of blood T cell repertoires in COVID-19. Study details: Nucleic acid was either cDNA or gDNA, and it came from T cells, B-cell-depleted T cells, or PBMCs.

Method: immunoSEQ multiplex PCR; TCRdb's copy keeps in-frame clones and lacks some. The sample shows 150,000 to 200,000 clones, nearly 85% of them seen only once. CDR3 length equals 14 residues. The germline V gene has CDR1 SGHTA and CDR2 FQGTGA. Trimming cost V 5 bases and J 2 bases, with 9 bases left between them. This rearrangement joins TRBV7-3 to TRBJ2-2; no clear D gene. Sequences were obtained from peripheral blood. This clonotype was obtained from a woman aged 30 to 39 with acute or convalescent COVID-19. The CDR3: CASSQGVNTGELFF. The CDR3 bases are TGTGCCAGCAGCCAAGGAGTAAACACCGGGGAGCTGTTTTTT.